This TCR beta chain was sequenced during a study of Ad26.COV2.S vaccination and SARS-CoV-2 variants. Notes on the study in general: Vaccinees displayed broader spike-specific TCR repertoires than placebo recipients. Responses of spike-specific T cells (both CD8+ and CD4+) reportedly showed substantial breadth after vaccination. From the TCR breadth and depth analyses, total T cell responses may have been underestimated. Placebo and vaccine recipients had non-spike TCR breadth that was similar.

This clone has a handful of counts. Antigen unknown. Data came from immunoSEQ multiplex PCR; TCRdb stores just in-frame clones and leaves some out. The sample records about 350,000 clones, around 90% being singletons. V lost 4 bases, J lost 5 bases, and 8 bases stayed unmatched. CDR3 length equals 14 residues. CDR1 is SGHTA, CDR2 FQGNSA, per germline. This receptor was identified in a human donor who had recovered from COVID-19. The chain has TRBV7-2 and TRBJ2-7, with 7 bases fitting TRBD1. The sample in question was peripheral blood, obtained after recovery from COVID-19. The CDR3 region is CASSYRQGYNEQYF. The DNA of the CDR3 is TGTGCCAGCAGCTACCGACAGGGTTATAACGAGCAGTACTTC.